This TCR beta chain was retrieved from a study of molecular identifiers for immune sequencing clone quantification. Regarding the study as a whole: Sharing of a barcode by identical TCR molecules could cause highly expanded clone sizes to be underestimated.

In regard to this clonotype: Its antigen remains unidentified.

Bulk TCR library preparation followed previously described methods with listed TCR primers. TCRdb reanalysed the PCR reads using MiXCR and keeps one entry per CDR3 protein. The table includes 460,000 or so distinct CDR3 sequences, about 21% detected once. CDR3 length: 14 amino acids. CDR1 and CDR2 from the germline V gene are SNHLY and FYNNEI. J lost 3 bases, V lost 7 bases, and 6 bases had no gene match. For naive CD8 T cells, sorting used the CD8+CD4-CCR7+CD45RA+ phenotype. The receptor was derived from a human donor in good health. Some libraries in this study had Jurkat cell RNA spiked in. The chain recombines TRBV2 with TRBJ2-5; 9 bases fit TRBD2. Sequencing was performed on naive CD8+ T cells from blood, with Jurkat cell RNA spiked in. Documented subset: FACS-sorted CD8+CD4-CCR7+CD45RA+ naive T cells. The DNA for the CDR3 is TGTGCCAGCACAGAGCGGGGGGCAAAAGAGACCCAGTACTTC. It yields the protein CASTERGAKETQYF. The full variable domain, completed using reference TRBV2 and TRBJ2-5, is EPEVTQTPSHQVTQMGQEVILRCVPISNHLYFYWYRQILGQKVEFLVSFYNNEISEKSEIFDDQFSVERPDGSNFTLKIRSTKLEDSAMYFCASTERGAKETQYFGPGTRLLVL.